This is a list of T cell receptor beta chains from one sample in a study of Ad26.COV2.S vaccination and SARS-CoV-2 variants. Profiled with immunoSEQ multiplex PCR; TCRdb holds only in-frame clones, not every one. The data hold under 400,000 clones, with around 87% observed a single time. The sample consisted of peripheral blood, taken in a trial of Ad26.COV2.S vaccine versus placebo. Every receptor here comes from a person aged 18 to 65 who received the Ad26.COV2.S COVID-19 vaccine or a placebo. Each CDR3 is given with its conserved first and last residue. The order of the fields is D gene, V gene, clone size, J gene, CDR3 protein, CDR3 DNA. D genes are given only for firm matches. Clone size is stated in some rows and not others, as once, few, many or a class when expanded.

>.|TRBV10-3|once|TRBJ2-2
CAISDGRVTGELFF
TGTGCCATCAGTGATGGCAGGGTGACCGGGGAGCTGTTTTTT
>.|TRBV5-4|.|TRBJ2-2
CASSFPPGPTGELFF
TGTGCCAGCAGCTTTCCTCCGGGCCCCACCGGGGAGCTGTTTTTT
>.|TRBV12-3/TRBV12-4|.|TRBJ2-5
CASSPGTGTQYF
TGTGCCAGCAGTCCCGGGACGGGGACCCAGTACTTC
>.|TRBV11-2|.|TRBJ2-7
CASSSQRRSSYEQYF
TGTGCCAGCAGCTCACAACGCAGGTCATCCTACGAGCAGTACTTC
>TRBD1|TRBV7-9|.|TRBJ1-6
CASSRGQGDSPLHF
TGTGCCAGCAGCCGAGGACAGGGGGATTCACCCCTCCACTTT
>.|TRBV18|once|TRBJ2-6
CASSREAGANVLTF
TGTGCCAGCTCACGGGAGGCTGGGGCCAACGTCCTGACTTTC
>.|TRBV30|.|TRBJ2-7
CAWKISYEQYF
TGTGCCTGGAAAATCAGCTACGAGCAGTACTTC
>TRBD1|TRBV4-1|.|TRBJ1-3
CASSQDPTDRGAGNTIYF
TGCGCCAGCAGCCAAGATCCTACAGACAGGGGTGCTGGAAACACCATATATTTT
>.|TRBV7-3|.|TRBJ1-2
CASSLMAGSDGYTF
TGTGCCAGCAGCTTAATGGCGGGGAGCGATGGCTACACCTTC
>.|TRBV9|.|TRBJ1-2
CASSSQGYGYTF
TGTGCCAGCTCCAGCCAGGGCTATGGCTACACCTTC
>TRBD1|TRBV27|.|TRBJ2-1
CASSLGDRDWDEQFF
TGTGCCAGCAGTTTAGGGGACAGGGATTGGGATGAGCAGTTCTTC
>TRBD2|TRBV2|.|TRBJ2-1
CASTRTSGSSYNEQFF
TGTGCCAGCACCAGGACTAGCGGGAGCTCCTACAATGAGCAGTTCTTC
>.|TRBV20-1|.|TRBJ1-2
CSASQGEGYTF
TGCAGTGCTAGTCAGGGTGAAGGCTACACCTTC
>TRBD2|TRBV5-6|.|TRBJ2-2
CASSFGTSGGTGELFF
TGTGCCAGCAGCTTCGGGACTAGCGGGGGGACCGGGGAGCTGTTTTTT
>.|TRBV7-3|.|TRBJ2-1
CASSVGRYNEQFF
TGTGCCAGCAGCGTGGGACGCTACAATGAGCAGTTCTTC
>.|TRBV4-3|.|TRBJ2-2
CASSQEGRLQIGTGELFF
TGCGCCAGCAGCCAAGAAGGGAGACTCCAAATCGGCACCGGGGAGCTGTTTTTT
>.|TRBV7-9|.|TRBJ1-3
CASSQPELTSNTIYF
TGTGCCAGCAGCCAACCGGAGCTTACAAGCAACACCATATATTTT
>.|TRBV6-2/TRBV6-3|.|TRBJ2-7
CASSPFSSSYEQYF
TGTGCCAGCAGTCCCTTCAGCAGCTCCTACGAGCAGTACTTC
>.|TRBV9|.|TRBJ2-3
CASSLWMGTGTDTQYF
TGTGCCAGCAGTCTTTGGATGGGGACCGGGACAGATACGCAGTATTTT
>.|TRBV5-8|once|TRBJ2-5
CASSLLDQEAQYF
TGTGCCAGCAGCTTGTTAGATCAAGAGGCCCAGTACTTC
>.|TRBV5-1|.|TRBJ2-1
CASSSQGPQDEQFF
TGCGCCAGCAGTTCACAGGGACCACAGGATGAGCAGTTCTTC
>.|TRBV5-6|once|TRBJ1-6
CASSLGFRGNSPLHF
TGTGCCAGCAGCTTGGGTTTCAGGGGTAATTCACCCCTCCACTTT
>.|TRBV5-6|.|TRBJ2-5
CASSLVETQYF
TGTGCCAGCAGCTTGGTGGAGACCCAGTACTTC
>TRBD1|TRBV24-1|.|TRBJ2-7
CATSDPRDRANEQYF
TGTGCCACCAGTGACCCCCGGGACAGGGCCAACGAGCAGTACTTC
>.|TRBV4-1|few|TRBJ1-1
CASSQDGVLEAFF
TGCGCCAGCAGCCAAGATGGAGTTCTCGAAGCTTTCTTT
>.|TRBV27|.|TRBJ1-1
CASSKHLPPEAFF
TGTGCCAGCAGTAAACACCTGCCCCCTGAAGCTTTCTTT
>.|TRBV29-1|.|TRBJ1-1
CSVEWQLEAFF
TGCAGCGTTGAATGGCAGCTTGAAGCTTTCTTT
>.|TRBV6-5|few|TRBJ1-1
CASSYLKANTEAFF
TGTGCCAGCAGTTACTTGAAGGCGAACACTGAAGCTTTCTTT
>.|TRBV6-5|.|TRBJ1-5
CASSLDRVQPQHF
TGTGCCAGCAGTCTCGATAGGGTCCAGCCCCAGCATTTT
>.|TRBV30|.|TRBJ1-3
CAWTLPTVSGNTIYF
TGTGCCTGGACCCTACCGACTGTCTCTGGAAACACCATATATTTT
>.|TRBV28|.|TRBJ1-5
CASGPVSNQPQHF
TGTGCCAGCGGTCCGGTTAGCAATCAGCCCCAGCATTTT
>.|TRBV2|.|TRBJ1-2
CASRADSDYGYTF
TGTGCCAGCAGGGCGGACAGTGACTATGGCTACACCTTC
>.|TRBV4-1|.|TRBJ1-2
CASSLSSSGRSGYTF
TGCGCCAGCAGCCTCTCCTCCTCAGGGAGGTCTGGCTACACCTTC
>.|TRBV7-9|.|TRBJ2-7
CASGIGPSYEQYF
TGTGCCAGCGGCATCGGGCCCTCCTACGAGCAGTACTTC
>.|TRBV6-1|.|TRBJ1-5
CASSEDMGAGNQPQHF
TGTGCCAGCAGTGAAGACATGGGGGCGGGCAATCAGCCCCAGCATTTT
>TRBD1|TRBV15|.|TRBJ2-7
CATSSGVGTGRDEQYF
TGTGCCACCAGCAGTGGAGTGGGGACAGGGAGAGACGAGCAGTACTTC
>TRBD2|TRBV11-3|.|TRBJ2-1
CASSLGLAGGSTLYNEQFF
TGTGCCAGCAGCTTAGGTCTAGCGGGGGGCTCCACCCTCTACAATGAGCAGTTCTTC
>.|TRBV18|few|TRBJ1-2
CASSPPAGGYTF
TGTGCCAGCTCACCACCGGCGGGAGGCTACACCTTC
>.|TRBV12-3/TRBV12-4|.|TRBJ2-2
CASSLGRDGELFF
TGTGCCAGCAGTTTGGGGCGTGACGGGGAGCTGTTTTTT
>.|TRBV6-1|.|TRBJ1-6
CASRRVSDSPLHF
TGTGCCAGCAGGAGGGTCAGCGATTCACCCCTCCACTTT
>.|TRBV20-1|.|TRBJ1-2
CSASLTPGYTF
TGCAGTGCTAGTTTAACCCCTGGCTACACCTTC
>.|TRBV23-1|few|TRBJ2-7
CATQGEGATYEQYF
TGCGCCACGCAGGGGGAGGGGGCAACCTACGAGCAGTACTTC
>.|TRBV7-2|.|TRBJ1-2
CASSLEGSVRIYGYTF
TGTGCCAGCAGCTTAGAGGGGTCTGTAAGAATCTATGGCTACACCTTC
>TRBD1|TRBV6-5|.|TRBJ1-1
CASSRQGLTEAFF
TGTGCCAGCAGCCGACAGGGGCTCACTGAAGCTTTCTTT
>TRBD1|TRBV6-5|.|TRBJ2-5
CASIRQGWQETQYF
TGTGCCAGCATCAGACAGGGCTGGCAAGAGACCCAGTACTTC
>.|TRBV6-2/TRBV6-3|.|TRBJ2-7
CASSPLGTKYEQYF
TGTGCCAGCAGTCCCCTAGGGACAAAATACGAGCAGTACTTC
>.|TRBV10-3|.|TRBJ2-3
CAIQGGRTDTQYF
TGTGCCATCCAGGGGGGGCGCACAGATACGCAGTATTTT
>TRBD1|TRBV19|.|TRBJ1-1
CASTPTGGYTEAFF
TGTGCCAGTACCCCGACAGGGGGCTACACTGAAGCTTTCTTT